The clone carrying this T cell receptor (beta chain) was counted only a few times. No antigen is known for it. At one boundary the junction diverges from the germline segment, which might be a read error. TCRdb itself ran the reads through MiXCR, one entry per CDR3 protein. The table includes more than 400,000 distinct CDR3 sequences, more than 20% detected once. This entry belongs to a study of T cell repertoires in cytomegalovirus infection. Study-level background: CMV infection together with matching HLA type was indicated by public TCR beta signatures. Points from the study as a whole: Clonotype analysis showed dominance of the ex vivo response by HLA-C-restricted CMV-specific TCR beta clonotypes.

The germline CDR1 and CDR2 sequences are MGHRA and YSYEKL. The CDR3 is made up of 15 amino acids. This chain connects TRBV4-1 to TRBJ1-5; D is undetermined. The clonotype was recovered from a human donor in good health (CMV status not recorded). Some clones in this sample may be carry-over from other donors' samples. Sequences were obtained from PBMCs. In DNA, the CDR3 is TGTGCCAGCAGCCAAGGAGCCAGTAGCAATCAGCCCCAGCATTTT. The encoded protein is CASSQGASSNQPQHF.